This T cell receptor beta chain is drawn from a study of cytomegalovirus exposure and HLA in healthy donors. Looking at the study overall: In a later analysis, it was reported that the 120 or so validation repertoires had been produced on the same platform as the 700 or so repertoires belonging to the first cohort. Study-wide results and caveats: Researchers catalogued 150 or so TCR beta chains as cytomegalovirus-associated.

The CDR3 runs 15 residues. Trimming at V came to 6 bases and at J to 4 bases, leaving 8 bases not matched to a gene. Germline loops: CDR1 LNHDA, CDR2 SQIVND (reference sequence). This clone came up once. The antigen remains unidentified. Profiled with immunoSEQ multiplex PCR; TCRdb holds only in-frame clones, not every one. The sample consists of under 100,000 clones, 96% of them appearing once. The sequence was obtained from a man younger than 30 in good health and CMV-seronegative. Sequencing was performed on PBMCs. This chain joins TRBV19 and TRBJ1-4, with 7 bases lining up with TRBD1. The CDR3 reads CASSLGTAVNEKLFF. The DNA of the CDR3 is TGTGCCAGTAGCTTAGGGACAGCCGTTAATGAAAAACTGTTTTTT.